This TCR beta chain was identified during a study of human T cells and chemical hapten exposure. The CDR3 is 14 amino acids. Using its own MiXCR run on the RACE reads, TCRdb lists one record per CDR3 protein. Of fewer than 95,000 distinct CDR3 sequences listed, about 10% are singletons. Time point described: patch test 1, 2 weeks after DPC sensitization. Treatment reported: therapeutic diphenylcyclopropenone sensitization with weekly scalp DPC. This chain links TRBV21-1 with TRBJ2-1; the listed D gene, TRBD1, was not tested against the DNA. TRBV21-1 is given as a pseudogene. The sequence was obtained from a man in his forties or fifties with alopecia areata. Some clones in this sample may be carry-over from other donors' samples. Sequencing used whole blood, obtained in connection with sensitization to the hapten diphenylcyclopropenone (DPC). The DNA for the CDR3 is TGTGCCAGCCGCCGGGCAGAGACCTACAATGAGCAGTTCTTC. It encodes CASRRAETYNEQFF.